This T cell receptor (beta chain) was identified during a study of shared clonotypes between healthy human individuals (dated by TCRdb to 2020 to 2021). The study in broad terms: The cohort comprised a couple of women and a few men aged 18 to 49 years. For each donor, CD4 naive and CD4 memory were each run on three plates, CD8 naive on two plates, and CD8 memory on one plate. Blood TCR repertoires of roughly five healthy adults were deeply sequenced to estimate repertoire size and the extent of clonotype sharing between individuals. To increase sequencing depth and limit assay-specific biases, different laboratories used diverse techniques to prepare libraries and sequence TCR repertoires. Leukapheresis yielded between about 0.94 and 9 billion PBMCs per donor.

As regards this clone: The specificity of this receptor is unknown. No quality values exist for individual bases; no much larger clone is one base distant.

Including the terminal cysteine and phenylalanine, the CDR3 comprises 13 residues. This entry keeps only the CDR3 DNA: 39 bases, framed from base 1. Trimming removed 7 bases from V and 10 bases from J; the gene matches leave 10 bases unexplained. CDR1 and CDR2 are read off the germline V gene as SQVTM and ANQGSEA. The paper's findings and limits, for the study overall: Because the study included a small number of donors, the genetic and exposure-history diversity represented was limited. Based on pairwise subsampling, the degree of clonotype sharing among donors was expected to be affected by sequencing depth. Only blood was sampled, and tissue TCR repertoires likely differ from those in blood. Even with the large sequencing depth, rarefaction of the sorted-subset datasets indicated that sequencing was incomplete. Higher generation probabilities were observed for clonotypes shared by all four sorted-subset donors than for non-shared clonotypes. Sharing across several donors was observed for about 5% of naive CD4, over 3% of naive CD8, around 2.5% of memory CD4, and about 0.4% of memory CD8 clonotypes. Larger estimated clonotype richness was generally found for naive subsets than for memory subsets.

CD8 naive samples were CD45RO-negative cells positively selected for CCR7, giving a CD45RA+CCR7+ population that excluded TemRA cells. The donors were healthy, HIV-negative adults with no recently reported acute infections or vaccinations. Every donor was a Caucasian adult living in Nashville, Tennessee, USA. Blood was collected by leukapheresis, and PBMCs were isolated by Ficoll-Histopaque density gradient centrifugation and then cryopreserved in liquid nitrogen vapor phase. Purity and quantity of every magnetically sorted T cell population were checked by analytical flow cytometry. Each sorted fraction had its genomic DNA isolated and then quantified by UV absorbance on a Nanodrop 2000c. Using the deep immunoSEQ assay, multiplex PCR amplified TCR CDR3 regions from genomic DNA. Extracted genomic DNA from each cell subset was distributed evenly across all wells of several immunoSEQ 96-well plates, and each plate was treated as a replicate. Each replicate PCR for sorted subsets received 200 ng genomic DNA, equal to about 30,000 T cell genomes. The purified libraries were quantified using a Qubit 3.0 fluorometer, sized with a Bioanalyzer 2100, and then quantified again using the KAPA Library Quantification kit. Every immunoSEQ 96-well plate was sequenced on a separate single-read 150-cycle Illumina NextSeq 550 flow cell. Turning to the authors' computational methods: Because the immunoSEQ output held only junctional sequences and lacked quality scores, the filtering could not match the filtering applied to full-length reads. Sequences were annotated with PyIR, a Python wrapper for IgBLAST v1.9, using IMGT germline references to assign V/J genes and CDR3. Reads were removed for weak V/J assignments (E-value above 1e-6), missing CDR3, stop codons, out-of-frame junctions, or ambiguous translated residues. V3J clonotypes were defined as sequences sharing the same inferred V gene, J gene, and CDR3 amino acid sequence. Percentage overlap between repertoires was calculated by dividing the number of shared unique clonotypes by the size of the smaller repertoire. Three approaches were used to assess repertoire richness: RTK rarefaction, the Chao1 estimator, and Recon v2.1 estimates of unobserved clonotypes. Generation probabilities for all TCRbeta clonotypes obtained by the gDNA method from several donors were computed using OLGA. TCRdb took this table from immuneACCESS and kept in-frame rearrangements with V and J called. Such tables lack part of the clones; where checked against another copy, unresolved V genes explain under half of the gap, and the rest is unexplained. The DNA gave D and trimming, while V, J and clone size come from that table. In this sample the table shows about 580,000 clones, roughly 98% of which occur a single time. The top ten clones comprise approximately 0.33% of the sample.

The sequence was obtained from a man under 40 in good health. The chain links TRBV29-1 with TRBJ2-1; TRBD2 matches 10 bases in the middle. Sequencing used naive CD8+ T cells sorted from blood. What the cell subset or site label conveys for this sample: CD45RA+CCR7+. The nucleotides are TGCAGCGCTGAGAGCGGGGGGGTAAGGGAGCAGTTCTTC. Its protein product is CSAESGGVREQFF.